This T cell receptor (beta chain) was retrieved from a study of OX40 agonist ivuxolimab in advanced cancers. The overall study: Partial response was recorded in three patients: one hepatocellular carcinoma and two cutaneous melanoma cases.

TCRdb keeps only in-frame clones here, not all; method: immunoSEQ multiplex PCR. The sample records around 90,000 clones, about nine tenths being singletons. Individuals having autoimmune disease history or systemic immunosuppression were not enrolled. Sampled blood was obtained at baseline, cycle 4 day 1, and cycle 7 day 1. CDR3 length: 14 residues. Trimming removed 0 bases at V and 3 bases at J, with 6 bases between. From germline, CDR1 is SGDLS and CDR2 YYNGEE. The V gene is TRBV9, the J gene TRBJ1-4, with unresolved D. The TCR sequence derives from an adult with an advanced solid tumor such as melanoma, head and neck, liver or kidney cancer. Material: CD4+ or CD8+ T cells sorted from blood, obtained in a trial of the OX40 agonist ivuxolimab. CDR3 bases: TGTGCCAGCAGCGTAGGGGTCCCTAATGAAAAACTGTTTTTT. Residues: CASSVGVPNEKLFF.